The rows below give T cell receptor beta chains drawn from one sample of a study of T cells in Graves' hyperthyroidism and ophthalmopathy. TCRdb ran MiXCR on the multiplex PCR reads and lists one entry per CDR3 protein. The table lists approximately 740,000 distinct CDR3 sequences, approximately 14% of them singletons. Material: blood. These receptors all stem from a woman aged 18-29 years with Graves' hyperthyroidism. Both conserved end residues are trimmed from each CDR3.

v_gene,j_gene,CDR3aa
TRBV7-9,TRBJ1-4,ASSPQGSTNEKLF
TRBV3-1,TRBJ1-6,ASRHGTPGSPLH
TRBV20-1,TRBJ2-1,SARDRFGGTYNEQF
TRBV7-3,TRBJ2-3,ASSYVGAGEDTQY
TRBV11-2,TRBJ2-7,ASSSSTGTYEQY
TRBV9,TRBJ2-2,ASSVTQGIVTGELF
TRBV27,TRBJ2-2,ASSLSRDTGELF
TRBV28,TRBJ1-5,ASSPNRRASNQPQH
TRBV6-1,TRBJ2-1,ASSEDGSYNEQF
TRBV28,TRBJ2-4,ASKKRAGEGYKNIQY
TRBV7-2,TRBJ1-1,ASSLLQEFGQTNTEAS
TRBV7-7,TRBJ2-1,ASSPLAGVGNEQF
TRBV29-1,TRBJ2-5,SVDSLAGGQSDQETQY
TRBV30,TRBJ1-5,AWNIKGQPQH
TRBV27,TRBJ2-6,ASSSAWGAGANVLT
TRBV24-1,TRBJ2-3,ATSDPGVGTDTQY
TRBV12-3/TRBV12-4,TRBJ2-3,ASSPPAGTHTDTQY
TRBV6-1,TRBJ1-1,ASSFSSISNTEAF
TRBV7-2,TRBJ1-3,ASSLAGGHLGNTIY
TRBV12-3/TRBV12-4,TRBJ2-1,ASSTVASGYSSYNEQF
TRBV5-1,TRBJ2-5,ASSLESPQETQY
TRBV7-3,TRBJ1-5,ASSLDLGESQPQH
TRBV4-1,TRBJ1-1,ASRRTGTGGNTEAF
TRBV7-3,TRBJ2-1,ASSLMISSSYNEQF
TRBV10-2,TRBJ1-6,ASSEEYNSPLH
TRBV2,TRBJ1-1,ASRGGGLGQGNSEAF
TRBV7-3,TRBJ2-2,ASSLDSRELF
TRBV4-1,TRBJ2-1,ASSQFRGGNEQF
TRBV7-2,TRBJ2-6,ASSKTGSSSGANVLT
TRBV29-1,TRBJ2-1,SVETGGLWNEQF
TRBV30,TRBJ1-5,AWSMNNQPQH
TRBV7-2,TRBJ1-1,ASSHTDLRDAF